This T cell receptor (beta chain) was sequenced during a study of pediatric ulcerative colitis. Study details: Fewer than ten patients showed pancolitis and two showed left-sided colitis. Notes on the study in general: Rectal repertoires separated controls, mild-moderate and acute severe colitis. Compared with controls, ulcerative colitis showed greater blood-rectum clone sharing. Repertoires came from total lymphocyte DNA, so rare subsets like regulatory T cells may be missed.

In regard to this clone: The antigen is undetermined.

Measured with immunoSEQ multiplex PCR; TCRdb has only the in-frame clones, and not every one. The sample lists roughly 16,000 clones; around 70% were seen once. The rectum was sampled with one to two pinch biopsies at colonoscopy. The germline V gene encodes CDR1 MNHEY and CDR2 SMNVEV (reference sequence). Trimming took 5 bases from V and 0 from J; bases not matched to a gene: 5. This CDR3 spans 15 amino acids. This TCR derives from a girl under 18 with moderate ulcerative colitis. Sequencing used gut tissue. This chain links TRBV27 with TRBJ1-1; 8 nucleotides agree with TRBD1. Here the CDR3 DNA reads TGTGCCAGCAGTCCGACGACAGGGGTGAACACTGAAGCTTTCTTT. This codes for CASSPTTGVNTEAFF.